Following are 10 T cell receptor beta chains from one sample sequenced in a study of blood T cell repertoires in COVID-19. Sequencing used immunoSEQ multiplex PCR; TCRdb keeps in-frame clones, though not all of them. The profile shows about 64,000 clones, about 88% of them singletons. Sequencing used PBMCs or T cells enriched from blood (not recorded which). These receptors originate from a woman between 40 and 55 years old who had recovered from COVID-19.

This clone was counted once. The chain links TRBV27 to TRBJ1-1; possibly TRBD1 for D (5 bases). Trimming removed 5 bases at V and 0 bases at J, with 13 bases between. Germline V lookup: CDR1 MNHEY, CDR2 SMNVEV (reference sequence). The CDR3 is 15 residues long. The DNA for the CDR3 is TGTGCCAGCAGTCCCAGCGGGACCCTGAACACTGAAGCTTTCTTT. This codes for CASSPSGTLNTEAFF.

The CDR3 sequence is CASRGRGAFF. The CDR3, as DNA: TGTGCCAGCAGGGGGCGGGGAGCTTTCTTT. The rearrangement uses TRBV2 and TRBJ1-1, with a tentative D call TRBD1 (5 bases). V shed 6 bases and J shed 10 bases, with 9 bases lying between them. CDR1 is SNHLY and CDR2 is FYNNEI in the germline V gene. The CDR3 is 10 amino acids.

V usage is TRBV27 and J usage is TRBJ1-1; 7 bases match TRBD1. Losses at the gene ends were 6 bases for V and 4 bases for J; bases not matched to a gene: 8. Looked up from germline, CDR1 is MNHEY and CDR2 is SMNVEV (reference sequence). This CDR3 is 14 amino acids long. The CDR3 is CASSRGGKGTEAFF. The CDR3 coding sequence is TGTGCCAGCAGCCGAGGGGGCAAGGGCACTGAAGCTTTCTTT.

The genes are TRBV15 and TRBJ2-7; D perhaps matches TRBD2 (6 bases). In germline, CDR1 is LNHNV, CDR2 YYDKDF (reference sequence). The V end lost 5 bases, the J end lost 5 bases, and 19 bases lay between the germline ends. The CDR3 runs to 15 residues. The CDR3 DNA sequence: TGTGCCACCAGCCCCCGGGGCGGCTCGGGGGACGAGCAGTACTTC. It specifies CATSPRGGSGDEQYF.

The chain uses TRBV7-6 and TRBJ2-7; D not certain. V was clipped by 4 bases and J by 3 bases, with 10 bases between them. The CDR3 runs to 13 residues. Germline loops: CDR1 SGHVS, CDR2 FNYEAQ. CDR3 amino acids: CASSSMRGYEQYF. CDR3 nucleotide sequence: TGTGCCAGCAGCTCGATGAGAGGCTACGAGCAGTACTTC.

This clone was counted only a few times. V and J are TRBV5-1 and TRBJ1-4; 7 bases are a match to TRBD1. There are 14 residues in the CDR3. Germline V gene sequence: CDR1 SGHRS, CDR2 YFSETQ. With V trimmed by 4 bases and J by 7 bases, 7 bases remained unmatched. The CDR3 loop reads CASSEDRPGEKLFF. CDR3 bases: TGCGCCAGCAGCGAGGACAGGCCCGGTGAAAAACTGTTTTTT. The complete variable domain, with remaining parts taken from reference TRBV5-1 and TRBJ1-4, reads KAGVTQTPRYLIKTRGQQVTLSCSPISGHRSVSWYQQTPGQGLQFLFEYFSETQRNKGNFPGRFSGRQFSNSRSEMNVSTLELGDSALYLCASSEDRPGEKLFFGSGTQLSVL.

V gene TRBV24-1 combines with J gene TRBJ2-3, with D possibly TRBD2 on 6 matching bases. Germline values: CDR1 KGHDR, CDR2 SFDVKD. This CDR3 comprises 16 residues. V lost 3 bases, J lost 2 bases, and 14 bases lay in between. CDR3 sequence reads: CATSDGDLPNTDTQYF. For the CDR3, the DNA is TGTGCCACCAGTGATGGGGACTTACCTAACACAGATACGCAGTATTTT.

The chain links TRBV5-8 to TRBJ2-3; TRBD1 is a possible D gene (5 bases). This CDR3 spans 17 amino acids. V was clipped by 4 bases and J by 3 bases, with 21 bases between them. Germline V gene lookup returns CDR1 SGHTS and CDR2 YDEGEE. The CDR3 is CASSPRWGRETTDTQYF. CDR3 DNA sequence: TGTGCCAGCAGCCCTAGATGGGGCAGGGAAACAACAGATACGCAGTATTTT.

The J gene is TRBJ1-1, the V gene TRBV5-1; D may be TRBD1 (6 bases). Germline V gives CDR1 SGHRS, CDR2 YFSETQ. V lost 1 base to trimming and J lost 0 bases, with 10 bases between them. The length of the CDR3 is 15 residues. The CDR3 loop reads CASSLLGGLNTEAFF. CDR3 bases: TGCGCCAGCAGCTTGTTAGGGGGTTTGAACACTGAAGCTTTCTTT.

This clone was seen only once. The rearrangement links TRBV6-6 to TRBJ1-1, with a possible D match to TRBD1 (5 bases). V lost 5 bases and J 0 bases, leaving 13 bases between the germline ends. Germline V gives CDR1 MNHNY, CDR2 SVGAGI (reference sequence). The CDR3 totals 15 residues. CDR3 nucleotide sequence: TGTGCCAGCAGTCTCCGTGTAGGGGTGAACACTGAAGCTTTCTTT. Translated, it gives CASSLRVGVNTEAFF.